This TCR beta chain is drawn from a study of post-analysis software for immune sequencing data. Study background: The cohort encompassed relapsing-remitting, secondary progressive and progressive-relapsing multiple sclerosis disease courses.

The CDR3 runs to 14 residues. In germline, CDR1 is SEHNR, CDR2 FQNEAQ (reference sequence). Trimming removed 2 bases from V and 4 bases from J; junction bases left unmatched: 3. General study points: The study found TRBV5-6, TRBV5-1 and TRBV20-1 among several TRBV segments more frequent in patients than controls.

With respect to this clonotype: The antigen is unknown.

Unique molecular identifiers were carried by the TCR beta cDNA libraries. Using its own MiXCR run on the PCR reads, TCRdb lists one record per CDR3 protein. The sample lists 800,000 to 950,000 distinct CDR3 sequences, roughly 50% occurring once. This chain joins TRBV7-9 and TRBJ2-7; 9 positions match TRBD2. The sequenced sample consisted of blood. The TCR sequence derives from a girl between 5 and 17 years old with multiple sclerosis. This CDR3 reads CASSLLSGGYEQYF. The CDR3 DNA sequence: TGTGCCAGCAGCTTACTTAGCGGGGGATACGAGCAGTACTTC.